This T cell receptor (beta chain) stems from a study of patients and donors after allogeneic stem cell transplantation. TCRdb reprocessed the RT-PCR reads with MiXCR, giving one entry per CDR3 protein. The data contain more than 850,000 distinct CDR3 sequences, more than 15% of them singletons. A few counts support this clonotype. The CDR3 has 12 residues. The germline gives CDR1 SGHDT, CDR2 YYEEEE. V shed 1 base and J shed 10 bases, with 11 bases lying between them. Sequencing was carried out using blood, either unsorted or a sorted T cell fraction (not recorded which). The TCR sequence derives from a human donor who was either an allogeneic HSCT recipient or a stem cell or donor lymphocyte infusion donor (not recorded which). It is not recorded whose cells these are; they may come from a transplant donor. This chain links TRBV5-6 with TRBJ1-1; D is ambiguous. The CDR3 sequence is CASSLFREGAFF. The CDR3 DNA follows: TGTGCCAGCAGCTTGTTCCGGGAAGGAGCTTTCTTT.